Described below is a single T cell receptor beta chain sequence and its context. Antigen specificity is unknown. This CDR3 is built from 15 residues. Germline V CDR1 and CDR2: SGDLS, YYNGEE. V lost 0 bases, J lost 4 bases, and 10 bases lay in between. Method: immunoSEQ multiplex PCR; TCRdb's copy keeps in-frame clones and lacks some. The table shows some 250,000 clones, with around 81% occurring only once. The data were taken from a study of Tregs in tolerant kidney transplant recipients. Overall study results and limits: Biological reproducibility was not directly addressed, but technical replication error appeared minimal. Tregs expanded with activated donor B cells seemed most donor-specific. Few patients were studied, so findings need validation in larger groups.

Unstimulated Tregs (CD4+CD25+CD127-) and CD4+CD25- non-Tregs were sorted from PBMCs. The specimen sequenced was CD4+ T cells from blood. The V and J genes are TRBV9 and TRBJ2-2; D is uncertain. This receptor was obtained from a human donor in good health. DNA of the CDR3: TGTGCCAGCAGCGTAGTAGAGTTTCCCACCGGGGAGCTGTTTTTT. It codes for CASSVVEFPTGELFF.